This note documents a single T cell receptor beta chain sequence. The antigen is unknown. Targeted sequencing depth ranged from 1 in 200,000 to 1 in 1 million T cells. Sequencing used immunoSEQ multiplex PCR; TCRdb keeps in-frame clones, though not all of them. The data show roughly 180,000 clones, about 80% seen once. The ends were cut back, 5 bases at V and 7 bases at J, with 15 bases in the middle. The CDR3 has 14 residues. The germline V gene encodes CDR1 SGHNT and CDR2 YYREEE (reference sequence). This specimen comes from a study of cytotoxic CD8 clonotypes in ibrutinib-treated CLL. Notes on the study in general: Clonotypes that were public were uncommon, and they contracted or stayed stable on treatment. T-cell clonality at baseline went above that of age-matched healthy donors and rose and fell with circulating CD8+ T-cell counts. A difference in sampling times existed between sustained-remission and progressing patients.

The J gene is TRBJ2-2, the V gene TRBV5-4; no firm D call. This clonotype was obtained from a human donor with chronic lymphocytic leukemia. Source: PBMCs, taken after 24 months of ibrutinib treatment. This chain's CDR3 is CASRTHGLDGELFF. In DNA form, the CDR3 reads TGTGCCAGCAGGACTCATGGGTTGGACGGGGAGCTGTTTTTT.